This TCR beta chain derives from a study of blood T cell repertoires in COVID-19. The repertoire was sequenced with immunoSEQ multiplex PCR; TCRdb's copy has only in-frame clones and lacks some. The repertoire holds 240,000 or so clones, with 70% to 80% as singletons. The germline CDR1 and CDR2 sequences are LGHDT and YNNKEL (reference sequence). There are 13 residues in the CDR3. The germline V and J ends were trimmed by 8 bases and 5 bases, with 15 bases remaining between them. The chain joins TRBV3-1 (or the pseudogene TRBV3-2) to TRBJ2-5; a weak D match, TRBD2 (5 bases). The clonotype was recovered from an elderly woman with acute or convalescent COVID-19. What was sequenced was peripheral blood. CDR3 coding DNA: TGTGCCAGCGGGAAGAGTAGAGGGGAGACCCAGTACTTC. The encoded protein is CASGKSRGETQYF.